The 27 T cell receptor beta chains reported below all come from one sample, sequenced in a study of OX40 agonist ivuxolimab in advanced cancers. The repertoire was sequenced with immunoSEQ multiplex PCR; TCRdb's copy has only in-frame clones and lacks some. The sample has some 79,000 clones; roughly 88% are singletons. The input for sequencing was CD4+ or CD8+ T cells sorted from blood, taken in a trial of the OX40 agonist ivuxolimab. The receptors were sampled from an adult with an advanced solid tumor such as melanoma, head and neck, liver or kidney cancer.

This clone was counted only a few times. The CDR3 DNA is TGTGCCAGCAGCCGGACTAGCGGTAACACAGATACGCAGTATTTT. It specifies CASSRTSGNTDTQYF. The chain recombines TRBV9 with TRBJ2-3; TRBD2 matches 10 bases. The CDR3 is made up of 15 amino acids. Germline trimming cut 4 bases from V and 2 bases from J; bases unmatched to any gene: 4. Germline CDR1 is SGDLS and CDR2 is YYNGEE.

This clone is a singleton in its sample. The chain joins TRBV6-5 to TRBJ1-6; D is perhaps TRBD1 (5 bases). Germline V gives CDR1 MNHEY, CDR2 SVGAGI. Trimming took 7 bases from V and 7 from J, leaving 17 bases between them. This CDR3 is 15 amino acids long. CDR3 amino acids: CASTGLVRGNSPLHF. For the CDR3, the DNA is TGTGCCAGCACGGGCCTCGTAAGGGGAAATTCACCCCTCCACTTT.

For the CDR3, the DNA is TGTGCCAGCAGCCCTATGGGACAGGGAAACTCCTATAATTCACCCCTCCACTTT. It yields the protein CASSPMGQGNSYNSPLHF. V is TRBV7-9 and J is TRBJ1-6, with 9 bases aligning to TRBD1. The germline V gene encodes CDR1 SEHNR and CDR2 FQNEAQ (reference sequence). The CDR3 has 18 amino acids. V trimming: 5 bases; J trimming: 0 bases; junction bases outside the gene matches: 8.

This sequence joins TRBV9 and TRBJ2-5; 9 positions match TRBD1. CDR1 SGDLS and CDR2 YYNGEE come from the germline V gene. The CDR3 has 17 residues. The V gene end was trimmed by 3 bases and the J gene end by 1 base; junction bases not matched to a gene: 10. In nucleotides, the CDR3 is TGTGCCAGCAGCGGGAGAGGACAGGGGACGTTCCAAGAGACCCAGTACTTC. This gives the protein CASSGRGQGTFQETQYF. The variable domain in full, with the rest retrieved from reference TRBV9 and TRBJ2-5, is DSGVTQTPKHLITATGQRVTLRCSPRSGDLSVYWYQQSLDQGLQFLIQYYNGEERAKGNILERFSAQQFPDLHSELNLSSLELGDSALYFCASSGRGQGTFQETQYFGPGTRLLVL.

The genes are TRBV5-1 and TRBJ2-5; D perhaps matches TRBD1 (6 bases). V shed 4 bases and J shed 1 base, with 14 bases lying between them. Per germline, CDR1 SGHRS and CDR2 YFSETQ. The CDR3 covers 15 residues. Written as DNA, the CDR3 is TGCGCCAGCAGCACCACTGGGACACTCCAAGAGACCCAGTACTTC. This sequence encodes CASSTTGTLQETQYF.

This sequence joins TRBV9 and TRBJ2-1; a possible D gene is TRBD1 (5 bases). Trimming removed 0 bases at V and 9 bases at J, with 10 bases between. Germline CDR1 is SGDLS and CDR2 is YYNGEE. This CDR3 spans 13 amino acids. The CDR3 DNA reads TGTGCCAGCAGCGTAGGGTTGCAGGGTGAGCAGTTCTTC. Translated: CASSVGLQGEQFF. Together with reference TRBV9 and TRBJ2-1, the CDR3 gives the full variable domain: DSGVTQTPKHLITATGQRVTLRCSPRSGDLSVYWYQQSLDQGLQFLIQYYNGEERAKGNILERFSAQQFPDLHSELNLSSLELGDSALYFCASSVGLQGEQFFGPGTRLTVL.

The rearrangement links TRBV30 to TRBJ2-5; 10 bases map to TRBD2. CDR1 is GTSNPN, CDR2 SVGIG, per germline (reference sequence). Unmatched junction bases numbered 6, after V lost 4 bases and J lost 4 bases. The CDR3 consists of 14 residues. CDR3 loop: CAWMAAGGPETQYF. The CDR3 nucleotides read TGTGCCTGGATGGCAGCGGGAGGGCCAGAGACCCAGTACTTC.

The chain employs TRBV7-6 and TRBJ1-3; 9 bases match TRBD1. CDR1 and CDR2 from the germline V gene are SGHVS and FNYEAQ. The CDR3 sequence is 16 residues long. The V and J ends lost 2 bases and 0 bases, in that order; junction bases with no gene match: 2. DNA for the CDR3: TGTGCCAGCAGCTTAACAGGGGGCGACTCTGGAAACACCATATATTTT. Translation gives CASSLTGGDSGNTIYF.

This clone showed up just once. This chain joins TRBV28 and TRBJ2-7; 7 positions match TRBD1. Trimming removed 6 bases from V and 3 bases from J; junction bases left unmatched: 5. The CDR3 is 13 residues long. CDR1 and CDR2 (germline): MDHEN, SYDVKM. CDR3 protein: CASSRDRGYEQYF. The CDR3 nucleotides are TGTGCCAGCAGCCGGGACAGAGGCTACGAGCAGTACTTC.

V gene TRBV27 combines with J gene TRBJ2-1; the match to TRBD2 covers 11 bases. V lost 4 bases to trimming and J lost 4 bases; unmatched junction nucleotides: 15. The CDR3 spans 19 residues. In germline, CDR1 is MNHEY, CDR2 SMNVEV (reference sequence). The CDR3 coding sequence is TGTGCCAGCAGTTCCCTAGGGGTCCCTAGCGGGAGGTTATACAATGAGCAGTTCTTC. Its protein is CASSSLGVPSGRLYNEQFF.

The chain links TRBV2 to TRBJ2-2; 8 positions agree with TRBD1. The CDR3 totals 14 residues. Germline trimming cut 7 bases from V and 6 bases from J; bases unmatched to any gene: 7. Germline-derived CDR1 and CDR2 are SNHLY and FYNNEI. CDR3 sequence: CASIRKQGAGELFF. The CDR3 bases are TGTGCCAGCATTCGAAAACAGGGGGCCGGGGAGCTGTTTTTT.

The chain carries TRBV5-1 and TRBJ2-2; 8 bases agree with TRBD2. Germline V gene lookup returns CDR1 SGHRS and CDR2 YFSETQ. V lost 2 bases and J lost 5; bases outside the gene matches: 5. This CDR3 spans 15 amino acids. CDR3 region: CASSFPGGRTGELFF. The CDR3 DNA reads TGCGCCAGCAGCTTTCCGGGCGGGAGGACCGGGGAGCTGTTTTTT.

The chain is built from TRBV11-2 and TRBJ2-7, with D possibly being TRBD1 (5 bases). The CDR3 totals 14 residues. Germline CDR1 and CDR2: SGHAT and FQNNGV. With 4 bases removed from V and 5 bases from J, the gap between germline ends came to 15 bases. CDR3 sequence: CASSWVQGSHEQYF. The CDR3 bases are TGTGCCAGCAGCTGGGTCCAGGGAAGCCACGAGCAGTACTTC.

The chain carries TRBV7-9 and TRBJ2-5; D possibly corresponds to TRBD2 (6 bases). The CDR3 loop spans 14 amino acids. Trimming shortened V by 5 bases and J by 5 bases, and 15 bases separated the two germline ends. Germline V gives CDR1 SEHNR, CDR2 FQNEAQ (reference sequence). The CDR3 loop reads CASSREASVETQYF. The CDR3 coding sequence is TGTGCCAGCAGCCGCGAGGCTAGCGTTGAGACCCAGTACTTC.

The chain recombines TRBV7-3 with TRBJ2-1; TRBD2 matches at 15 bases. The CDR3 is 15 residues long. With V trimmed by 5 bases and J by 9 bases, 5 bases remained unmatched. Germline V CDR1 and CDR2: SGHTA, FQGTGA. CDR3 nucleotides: TGTGCCAGCAGCCCCCGGACTAGCGGGAGGGGTGAGCAGTTCTTC. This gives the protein CASSPRTSGRGEQFF.

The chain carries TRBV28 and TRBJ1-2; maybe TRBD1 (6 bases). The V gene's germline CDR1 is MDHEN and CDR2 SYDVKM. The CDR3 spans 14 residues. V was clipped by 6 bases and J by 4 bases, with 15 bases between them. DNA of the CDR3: TGTGCCAGCAGGGGGGCACAGGTCGGCTATGGCTACACCTTC. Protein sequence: CASRGAQVGYGYTF.

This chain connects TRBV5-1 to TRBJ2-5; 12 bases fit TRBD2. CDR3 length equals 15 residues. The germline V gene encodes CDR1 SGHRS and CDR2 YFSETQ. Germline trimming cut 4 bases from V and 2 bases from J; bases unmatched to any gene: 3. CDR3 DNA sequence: TGCGCCAGCAGCAAAGGACTAGCGGGACAAGAGACCCAGTACTTC. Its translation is CASSKGLAGQETQYF. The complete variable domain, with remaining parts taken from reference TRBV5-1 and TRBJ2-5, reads KAGVTQTPRYLIKTRGQQVTLSCSPISGHRSVSWYQQTPGQGLQFLFEYFSETQRNKGNFPGRFSGRQFSNSRSEMNVSTLELGDSALYLCASSKGLAGQETQYFGPGTRLLVL.

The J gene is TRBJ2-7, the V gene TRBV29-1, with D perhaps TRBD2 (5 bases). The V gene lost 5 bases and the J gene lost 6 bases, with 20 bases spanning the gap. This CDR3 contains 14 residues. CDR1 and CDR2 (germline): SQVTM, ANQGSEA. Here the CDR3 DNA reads TGCAGCGTTAAGCCGGGAACTACTACGTCCGAGCAGTACTTC. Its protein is CSVKPGTTTSEQYF.

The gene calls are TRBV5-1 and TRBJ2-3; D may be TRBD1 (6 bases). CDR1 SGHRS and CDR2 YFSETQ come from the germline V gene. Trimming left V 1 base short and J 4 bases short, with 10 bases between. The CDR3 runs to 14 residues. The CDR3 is CASSLNRAPDTQYF. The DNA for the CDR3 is TGCGCCAGCAGCTTGAACAGGGCCCCAGATACGCAGTATTTT.

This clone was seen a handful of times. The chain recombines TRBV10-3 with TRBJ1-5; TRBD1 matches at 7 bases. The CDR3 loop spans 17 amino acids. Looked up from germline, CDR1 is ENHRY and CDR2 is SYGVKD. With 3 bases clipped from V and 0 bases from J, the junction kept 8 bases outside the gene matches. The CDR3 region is CAISEGTVSYSNQPQHF. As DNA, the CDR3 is TGTGCCATCAGTGAAGGGACAGTATCTTATAGCAATCAGCCCCAGCATTTT.

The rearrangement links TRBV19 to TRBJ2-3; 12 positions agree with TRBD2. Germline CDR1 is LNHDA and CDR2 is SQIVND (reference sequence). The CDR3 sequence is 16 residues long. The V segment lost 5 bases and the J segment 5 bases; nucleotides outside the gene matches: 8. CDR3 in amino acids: CASSPTLTSGGDTQYF. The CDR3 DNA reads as TGTGCCAGTAGTCCTACCCTGACTAGCGGGGGAGATACGCAGTATTTT.

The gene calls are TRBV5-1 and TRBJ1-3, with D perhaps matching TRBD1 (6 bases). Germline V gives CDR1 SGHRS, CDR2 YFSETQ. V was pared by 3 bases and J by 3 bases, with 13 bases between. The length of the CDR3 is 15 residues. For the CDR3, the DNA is TGCGCCAGCAGCTCCAGGGGCGGGGATGGAAACACCATATATTTT. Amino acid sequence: CASSSRGGDGNTIYF.

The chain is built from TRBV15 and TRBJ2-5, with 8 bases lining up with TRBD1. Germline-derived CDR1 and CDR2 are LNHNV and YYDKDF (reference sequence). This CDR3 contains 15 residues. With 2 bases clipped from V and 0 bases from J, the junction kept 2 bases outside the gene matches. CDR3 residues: CATSRMDRDQETQYF. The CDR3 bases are TGTGCCACCAGCAGAATGGACAGGGACCAAGAGACCCAGTACTTC.

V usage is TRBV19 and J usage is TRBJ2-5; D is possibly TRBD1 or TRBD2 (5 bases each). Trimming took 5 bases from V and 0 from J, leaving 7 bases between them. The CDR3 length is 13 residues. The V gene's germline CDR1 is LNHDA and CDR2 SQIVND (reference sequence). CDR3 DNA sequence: TGTGCCAGTAGTGTGGGACACCAAGAGACCCAGTACTTC. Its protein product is CASSVGHQETQYF. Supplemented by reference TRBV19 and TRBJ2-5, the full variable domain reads DGGITQSPKYLFRKEGQNVTLSCEQNLNHDAMYWYRQDPGQGLRLIYYSQIVNDFQKGDIAEGYSVSREKKESFPLTVTSAQKNPTAFYLCASSVGHQETQYFGPGTRLLVL.

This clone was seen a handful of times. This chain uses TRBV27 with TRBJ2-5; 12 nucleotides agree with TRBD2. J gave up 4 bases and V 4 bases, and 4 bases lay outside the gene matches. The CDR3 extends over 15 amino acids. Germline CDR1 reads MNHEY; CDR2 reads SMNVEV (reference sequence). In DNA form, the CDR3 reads TGTGCCAGCAGTTCAGGACTAGCGGGGCGAGAGACCCAGTACTTC. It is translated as CASSSGLAGRETQYF.

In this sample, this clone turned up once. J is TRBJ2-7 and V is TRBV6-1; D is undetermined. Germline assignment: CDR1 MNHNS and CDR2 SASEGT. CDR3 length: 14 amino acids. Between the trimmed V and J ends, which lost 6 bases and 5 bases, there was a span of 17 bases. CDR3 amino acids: CASRENPVRNEQYF. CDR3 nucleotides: TGTGCCAGCAGGGAGAACCCTGTTAGGAACGAGCAGTACTTC.

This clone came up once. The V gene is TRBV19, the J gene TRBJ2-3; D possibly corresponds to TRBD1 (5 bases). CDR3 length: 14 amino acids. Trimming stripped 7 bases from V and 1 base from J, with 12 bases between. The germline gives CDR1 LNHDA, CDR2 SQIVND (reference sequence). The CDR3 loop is CASMSGQGTDTQYF. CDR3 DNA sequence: TGTGCCAGTATGTCAGGACAAGGCACAGATACGCAGTATTTT.